Below are 9 T cell receptor beta chains sequenced from a single sample in a study of T cells of healthy individuals (dated by TCRdb to 2016 to 2019). The method was 5' RACE. The run used an Illumina MiSeq. TCRdb ran its own pipeline on the public reads, namely fastp trimming at Q25 and MiXCR clone calling, and kept in-frame beta chains. Rows matching on CDR3 protein sequence are summarized as one entry with the most common DNA and genes. The table for this sample lists around 63,000 distinct CDR3 sequences; 16% of them were counted only once. About 4.4% of the sample comes from the top ten. The receptors were gathered from a human donor in good health.

This clonotype was seen only a few times. The chain employs TRBV7-2 and TRBJ2-7; 11 bases are shared with TRBD2. The CDR3 totals 15 residues. After removal of 7 bases from V and 2 bases from J, the junction contained 7 bases not matched to a gene. CDR1 is SGHTA and CDR2 is FQGNSA in the germline V gene. CDR3 sequence reads: CASTSGLAETYEQYF. The CDR3 DNA follows: TGTGCCAGCACGTCGGGACTAGCGGAGACCTACGAGCAGTACTTC.

The V and J genes are TRBV5-6 and TRBJ1-4; D perhaps matches TRBD1 (6 bases). CDR3 length equals 12 residues. Germline CDR1 and CDR2: SGHDT and YYEEEE. V lost 1 base and J 13 bases, leaving 11 bases between the germline ends. As DNA, the CDR3 is TGTGCCAGCAGCTTGTTTGGGGGCAGACTGTTTTTT. This encodes CASSLFGGRLFF.

This clonotype was recorded at least ten times. This sequence joins TRBV14 and TRBJ2-5; possibly TRBD2 for D (6 bases). Trimming left V 0 bases short and J 4 bases short, with 18 bases between. CDR1 and CDR2 from the germline V gene are SGHDN and FVKESK. The CDR3 sequence is 17 residues long. The CDR3 sequence: CASSQEPNSLARETQYF. The DNA for the CDR3 is TGTGCCAGCAGCCAAGAACCAAACTCACTAGCCAGAGAGACCCAGTACTTC.

This clonotype was observed at least ten times. V gene TRBV4-1 combines with J gene TRBJ2-5; 7 bases agree with TRBD2. The CDR3 consists of 14 residues. Germline CDR1 reads MGHRA; CDR2 reads YSYEKL. J gave up 2 bases and V 4 bases, and 4 bases lay outside the gene matches. The CDR3 region is CASSPLGGQETQYF. The CDR3 region has the DNA TGCGCCAGCAGCCCTCTCGGGGGGCAAGAGACCCAGTACTTC.

There are a few counts of this clonotype. This chain joins TRBV7-9 and TRBJ1-5; D is unresolved. V was clipped by 5 bases and J by 0 bases, with 8 bases between them. The germline V gene encodes CDR1 SEHNR and CDR2 FQNEAQ (reference sequence). The CDR3 has 14 amino acids. The CDR3 region is CASSTGDSNQPQHF. As DNA, the CDR3 is TGTGCCAGCAGCACGGGAGATAGCAATCAGCCCCAGCATTTT.

The rearrangement links TRBV28 to TRBJ2-2; 9 nucleotides line up with TRBD2. There are 15 residues in the CDR3. V dropped 6 bases and J dropped 1; count of bases not matched to a gene: 3. Per germline, CDR1 MDHEN and CDR2 SYDVKM. The chain's CDR3 is CASRSSGVNTGELFF. The CDR3 DNA reads TGTGCCAGCAGATCTAGCGGGGTGAACACCGGGGAGCTGTTTTTT. The whole variable domain, filled in from reference TRBV28 and TRBJ2-2, reads DVKVTQSSRYLVKRTGEKVFLECVQDMDHENMFWYRQDPGLGLRLIYFSYDVKMKEKGDIPEGYSVSREKKERFSLILESASTNQTSMYLCASRSSGVNTGELFFGEGSRLTVL.

This clonotype was observed many times. V and J are TRBV9 and TRBJ2-1; 7 bases are shared with TRBD2. Trimming at V came to 0 bases and at J to 1 base, leaving 1 base not matched to a gene. The CDR3 is 15 amino acids. Germline lookup yields CDR1 SGDLS and CDR2 YYNGEE. CDR3 DNA sequence: TGTGCCAGCAGCGTAGGGACTAGATCCTACAATGAGCAGTTCTTC. It translates to CASSVGTRSYNEQFF.

V gene TRBV7-9 combines with J gene TRBJ2-7, with 9 bases lining up with TRBD1. CDR1 is SEHNR and CDR2 is FQNEAQ in the germline V gene (reference sequence). The CDR3 consists of 14 residues. V was clipped by 6 bases and J by 3 bases; unmatched bases: 6. The CDR3 is CASRPRDRVYEQYF. CDR3 nucleotides: TGTGCCAGCAGACCCCGGGACAGGGTCTACGAGCAGTACTTC.

This clonotype was detected ten times or more. V and J are TRBV4-2 and TRBJ2-1; TRBD2 matches 10 bases. Germline V lookup: CDR1 LGHNA, CDR2 YNFKEQ. The CDR3 length is 15 residues. Unmatched junction bases numbered 4, after V lost 4 bases and J lost 4 bases. The CDR3 is CASSPSSGSYNEQFF. The CDR3 DNA sequence: TGTGCCAGCAGCCCCTCTAGCGGGAGTTACAATGAGCAGTTCTTC.